This T cell receptor (beta chain) was obtained from a study of post-analysis software for immune sequencing data. Findings and caveats of the study: Strong co-clustering by F measure was seen for same-batch samples. When patients were compared with controls, 4 or 5 TRBV segments were more frequent, TRBV5-6, TRBV5-1 and TRBV20-1 among them.

This CDR3 region has 14 residues. V gave up 6 bases and J gave up 4 bases; unmatched junction bases: 8. cDNA libraries for TCR beta contained unique molecular identifiers. Each CDR3 protein is one row after TCRdb ran MiXCR on the PCR reads. The data contain about 770,000 distinct CDR3 sequences, around 46% of them singletons. With regard to this clonotype: The antigen remains unidentified.

Input material: blood. This sequence originates from a girl aged 10 to 17 with multiple sclerosis. The chain uses TRBV12-3 or TRBV12-4 and TRBJ2-5; 7 bases agree with TRBD1. The CDR3 nucleotides are TGTGCCAGCAGCTTAAGGACAGGCAGAGAGACCCAGTACTTC. This sequence encodes CASSLRTGRETQYF.